These 17 T cell receptor beta chains were sequenced from one sample in a study of blood T cells in healthy people across ages (dated by TCRdb to between 2015 and 2016). Library preparation employed 5' RACE. The sequencing machine was an Illumina HiSeq 2500. A second roughly 6 to 11 cycle PCR used a sample-barcoded 5' primer and a J-beta primer mix. TCRdb ran its own pipeline on the public reads, namely fastp trimming at Q25 and MiXCR clone calling, and kept in-frame beta chains. When rows share a CDR3 protein, they turn into one entry using the most common DNA and genes. The sample has about 970,000 distinct CDR3 sequences on record, roughly half of them singletons. The ten largest account for about 20% of the sample. Sequencing used blood. The receptors stem from an older woman in good health.

V usage is TRBV6-1 and J usage is TRBJ1-2, with 7 nucleotides matching TRBD1. CDR1 and CDR2 (germline): MNHNS, SASEGT. The CDR3 runs 15 residues. V shed 1 base, J shed 3 bases, and the junction held 5 bases outside the gene matches. CDR3 region: CASSEGQGSYYGYTF. For the CDR3, the DNA is TGTGCCAGCAGTGAAGGACAGGGATCATACTATGGCTACACCTTC.

This clonotype was counted between two and nine times. V and J are TRBV7-9 and TRBJ2-7; the D is unclear. In germline, CDR1 is SEHNR, CDR2 FQNEAQ (reference sequence). Trimming left V 5 bases short and J 3 bases short, with 17 bases between. The CDR3 runs 15 residues. The CDR3 DNA follows: TGTGCCAGCAGCCCCTTGACTTCCGACCGCTACGAGCAGTACTTC. Residues: CASSPLTSDRYEQYF.

Written as DNA, the CDR3 is TGCAGTGCTAGAGATTTAACCCGCAGCGGGAGCGCCCCCTACAATGAGCAGTTCTTC. Translating gives CSARDLTRSGSAPYNEQFF. The genes are TRBV20-1 and TRBJ2-1, with 8 bases aligning to TRBD2. The junction had 15 bases not matched to a gene; V was cut back by 0 bases and J by 2 bases. Per germline, CDR1 DFQATT and CDR2 SNEGSKA (reference sequence). This CDR3 is 19 amino acids long.

This chain connects TRBV28 to TRBJ2-5; a weak D match, TRBD2 (6 bases). Trimming left V 6 bases short and J 4 bases short, with 15 bases between. The CDR3 is made up of 14 amino acids. Per germline, CDR1 MDHEN and CDR2 SYDVKM. Here the CDR3 DNA reads TGTGCCAGCAGCGATGTCGGGGGTCGAGAGACCCAGTACTTC. Protein: CASSDVGGRETQYF.

The V call is TRBV2, the J call TRBJ2-3; 7 nucleotides match TRBD2. The CDR3 has 14 amino acids. V gave up 7 bases and J gave up 6 bases; unmatched junction bases: 10. Looked up from germline, CDR1 is SNHLY and CDR2 is FYNNEI. The CDR3 sequence is CASNPGGGSDTQYF. CDR3 nucleotide sequence: TGTGCCAGCAATCCGGGAGGTGGTTCTGATACGCAGTATTTT.

This clonotype has a handful of counts. The rearrangement uses TRBV25-1 and TRBJ2-1, with D possibly matching TRBD1 (6 bases). Per the germline V gene, CDR1 is MGHDK and CDR2 is SYGVNS. V lost 3 bases, J lost 2 bases, and 11 bases lay in between. The length of the CDR3 is 15 residues. CDR3 in amino acids: CASSDGQGPYNEQFF. Here the CDR3 DNA reads TGTGCCAGCAGTGATGGGCAGGGGCCCTACAATGAGCAGTTCTTC.

The chain employs TRBV6-6 and TRBJ1-1, with D perhaps matching TRBD1 (5 bases). Germline CDR1 reads MNHNY; CDR2 reads SVGAGI (reference sequence). The CDR3 covers 14 residues. Trimming left V 2 bases short and J 1 base short, with 8 bases between. In nucleotides, the CDR3 is TGTGCCAGCAGTTACGACAGAGGGAACACTGAAGCTTTCTTT. This gives the protein CASSYDRGNTEAFF.

The V gene is TRBV15, the J gene TRBJ2-7, with TRBD1 matching 7 bases. Losses at the gene ends were 0 bases for V and 0 bases for J; bases not matched to a gene: 5. The germline CDR1 and CDR2 sequences are LNHNV and YYDKDF (reference sequence). CDR3 length equals 16 residues. CDR3 DNA sequence: TGTGCCACCAGCAGAGAACCCGGACAGGTCTCCTACGAGCAGTACTTC. As protein: CATSREPGQVSYEQYF.

The sample holds a few counts of this clonotype. The V and J genes are TRBV4-2 and TRBJ2-3; 7 bases agree with TRBD2. The trim removed 0 bases at V and 7 bases at J, leaving 16 bases unmatched. This CDR3 contains 18 residues. The V gene's germline CDR1 is LGHNA and CDR2 YNFKEQ. The DNA for the CDR3 is TGTGCCAGCAGCCAAGAGCTTGGTTCAGGACTAGGCCCCCATACGCAGTATTTT. Translated: CASSQELGSGLGPHTQYF.

The chain is built from TRBV5-1 and TRBJ2-7; D remains unclear. V was pared by 4 bases and J by 3 bases, with 14 bases between. CDR1 SGHRS and CDR2 YFSETQ come from the germline V gene. The CDR3 has 14 residues. The CDR3 nucleotides are TGCGCCAGCAGCACGGAAGGATGGGACTACGAGCAGTACTTC. It codes for CASSTEGWDYEQYF.

This clonotype was counted at least ten times. With a much larger clone just one base away, this may be a read error. The chain carries TRBV28 and TRBJ2-1, with TRBD2 identical over 7 bases. The end of the DNA aligns better with TRBJ2-7, so the J call may be wrong. Germline V gene sequence: CDR1 MDHEN, CDR2 SYDVKM. The CDR3 is 19 amino acids. CDR3 coding DNA: TGTGCCAGCAGTCCCTGGGACTACAAGCGAGGTAGCTCCTACAATGAGCAGTACTTC. Its protein product is CASSPWDYKRGSSYNEQYF.

This clonotype was detected a few times. The chain has TRBV27 and TRBJ2-5; D perhaps matches TRBD1 (6 bases). The V end lost 6 bases, the J end lost 5 bases, and 10 bases lay between the germline ends. CDR1 and CDR2 (germline): MNHEY, SMNVEV (reference sequence). This CDR3 region has 12 residues. CDR3 nucleotides: TGTGCCAGCAGGGCAGGGGATGAGACCCAGTACTTC. It translates to CASRAGDETQYF.

The chain couples TRBV12-3 or TRBV12-4 to TRBJ2-7; D might be TRBD1 (6 bases). Trimming took 4 bases from V and 3 from J, leaving 19 bases between them. CDR3 length equals 16 residues. CDR3 nucleotide sequence: TGTGCCAGCAGTTGGGGACACAGCGTTGATGGCTACGAGCAGTACTTC. It encodes CASSWGHSVDGYEQYF.

The table lists this clonotype with a few counts. The V gene is TRBV10-3, the J gene TRBJ2-7, with a tentative D call TRBD2 (5 bases). The CDR3 runs 13 residues. Germline lookup yields CDR1 ENHRY and CDR2 SYGVKD. The V and J ends lost 3 bases and 2 bases respectively, with 8 bases between them. CDR3 region: CAISDGETYEQYF. The CDR3 DNA sequence: TGTGCCATCAGTGATGGGGAGACCTACGAGCAGTACTTC.

J is TRBJ2-5 and V is TRBV12-3 or TRBV12-4; D possibly uses TRBD1 or TRBD2 (5 bases each). V was trimmed by 8 bases and J by 7 bases, leaving 14 bases between them. The CDR3 runs to 12 residues. DNA for the CDR3: TGTGCCAGCCAGGACGAGGGGTGGACCCAGTACTTC. Translated: CASQDEGWTQYF.

This chain links TRBV7-3 with TRBJ1-4, with D maybe TRBD1 (5 bases). Trimming took 6 bases from V and 8 from J, leaving 13 bases between them. The germline V gene has CDR1 SGHTA and CDR2 FQGTGA. The CDR3 extends over 13 amino acids. The CDR3 DNA follows: TGTGCCAGCAGTAATATAGAGGGGGAAAAACTGTTTTTT. Its translation is CASSNIEGEKLFF.

The chain joins TRBV6-5 to TRBJ2-1; 7 nucleotides match TRBD2. Germline V gene lookup returns CDR1 MNHEY and CDR2 SVGAGI. J lost 8 bases, V lost 2 bases, and 9 bases had no gene match. This CDR3 comprises 15 residues. CDR3 amino acids: CASSYQRTSMHEQFF. The CDR3 DNA reads as TGTGCCAGCAGTTACCAGAGGACTAGTATGCATGAGCAGTTCTTC.